This passage covers 31 T cell receptor beta chains from one sample sequenced in a study of cytomegalovirus exposure and HLA in healthy donors. The PCR had 60 Vbeta and 13 Jbeta primers. Some clones are missing from TCRdb's copy, which holds only in-frame ones; the method was immunoSEQ multiplex PCR. The data show just over 200,000 clones, 82% seen once. Sequencing used PBMCs. The receptors were sampled from a woman between 40 and 55 years old in good health and CMV-seronegative.

The table lists this clone with a few counts. V gene TRBV7-9 combines with J gene TRBJ1-1; 9 bases are a match to TRBD1. Germline V lookup: CDR1 SEHNR, CDR2 FQNEAQ (reference sequence). The CDR3 extends over 15 amino acids. Trimming cost V 6 bases and J 4 bases; bases outside gene matches: 9. CDR3 in DNA: TGTGCCAGCAGGACAGGGGGGAAGGTAGTCACTGAAGCTTTCTTT. The encoded protein is CASRTGGKVVTEAFF.

The V and J genes are TRBV11-2 and TRBJ1-1; TRBD1 agrees at 9 bases. With 5 bases clipped from V and 3 bases from J, the junction kept 7 bases outside the gene matches. The V gene's germline CDR1 is SGHAT and CDR2 FQNNGV. The CDR3 sequence is 15 residues long. This CDR3 reads CASSARGQGDTEAFF. The CDR3 bases are TGTGCCAGCAGCGCCCGGGGACAGGGTGACACTGAAGCTTTCTTT. Full variable domain (remainder filled in from reference TRBV11-2 and TRBJ1-1): EAGVAQSPRYKIIEKRQSVAFWCNPISGHATLYWYQQILGQGPKLLIQFQNNGVVDDSQLPKDRFSAERLKGVDSTLKIQPAKLEDSAVYLCASSARGQGDTEAFFGQGTRLTVV.

This clone was counted once. The chain links TRBV28 to TRBJ2-7, with 10 bases that match TRBD2. Germline-derived CDR1 and CDR2 are MDHEN and SYDVKM. This CDR3 has 16 residues. Trimming at V came to 6 bases and at J to 4 bases, leaving 12 bases not matched to a gene. The CDR3 DNA is TGTGCCAGCAGCCGCGGGGCTAGCGGGAGTATGTACGAGCAGTACTTC. Translated: CASSRGASGSMYEQYF.

The rearrangement joins TRBV30 to TRBJ1-5; D gene ambiguous. Trimming took 6 bases from V and 2 from J, leaving 8 bases between them. This CDR3 is 12 amino acids long. Germline CDR1 GTSNPN, CDR2 SVGIG (reference sequence). The CDR3 DNA is TGTGCCTGTGCGCAGGGCAATCAGCCCCAGCATTTT. It translates to CACAQGNQPQHF.

This chain joins TRBV6-5 and TRBJ1-2, with TRBD1 as a possible D gene (6 bases). Trimming removed 2 bases at V and 4 bases at J, with 8 bases between. There are 13 residues in the CDR3. Looked up from germline, CDR1 is MNHEY and CDR2 is SVGAGI. CDR3 sequence: CASSYAGAYGYTF. The CDR3 DNA follows: TGTGCCAGCAGTTACGCAGGGGCCTATGGCTACACCTTC.

The chain employs TRBV18 and TRBJ2-3, with 8 bases that match TRBD2. The CDR3 is 14 amino acids. Germline V gene sequence: CDR1 KGHSH, CDR2 LQKENI. Germline trimming cut 3 bases from V and 4 bases from J; bases unmatched to any gene: 3. The chain's CDR3 is CASSPGLGADTQYF. The CDR3 DNA is TGTGCCAGCTCACCGGGACTAGGGGCAGATACGCAGTATTTT.

This clone turned up a few times. Germline and junction disagree at one end, which may indicate a read error. This chain uses TRBV28 with TRBJ2-3; 7 bases are a match to TRBD1. The germline V gene has CDR1 MDHEN and CDR2 SYDVKM. The CDR3 is 13 residues long. CDR3 sequence (DNA): TGTGCCGGCAGGGACAGTAGCACAGATACGCAGTATTTT. Translated, it gives CAGRDSSTDTQYF. The whole variable domain, remainder taken from reference TRBV28 and TRBJ2-3, is DVKVTQSSRYLVKRTGEKVFLECVQDMDHENMFWYRQDPGLGLRLIYFSYDVKMKEKGDIPEGYSVSREKKERFSLILESASTNQTSMYLCAGRDSSTDTQYFGPGTRLTVL.

The chain has TRBV28 and TRBJ1-5, with D possibly TRBD1 on 5 matching bases. Per the germline V gene, CDR1 is MDHEN and CDR2 is SYDVKM. This CDR3 comprises 14 residues. V was cut by 6 bases and J by 4 bases, with 13 bases left in between. The CDR3 loop reads CASRAGSGNQPQHF. DNA of the CDR3: TGTGCCAGCAGGGCCGGATCAGGGAATCAGCCCCAGCATTTT.

This rearrangement joins TRBV18 to TRBJ2-1, with D tentatively TRBD1 (5 bases). The length of the CDR3 is 13 residues. Germline V gene lookup returns CDR1 KGHSH and CDR2 LQKENI. V gave up 6 bases and J gave up 7 bases, with 13 bases separating them. The CDR3 loop reads CASSSGQGNEQFF. The CDR3, as DNA: TGTGCCAGCTCCTCCGGGCAGGGTAATGAGCAGTTCTTC.

The V gene is TRBV19, the J gene TRBJ1-1; tentatively, D is TRBD1 (6 bases). The V gene's germline CDR1 is LNHDA and CDR2 SQIVND (reference sequence). Trimming removed 1 base at V and 3 bases at J, with 12 bases between. The CDR3 length is 15 residues. CDR3 loop: CASSIGAGVHTEAFF. DNA of the CDR3: TGTGCCAGTAGTATAGGGGCAGGGGTGCACACTGAAGCTTTCTTT.

The chain employs TRBV10-3 and TRBJ1-5; tentatively, D is TRBD1 (6 bases). Between the trimmed V and J ends, which lost 11 bases and 5 bases, there was a span of 16 bases. CDR3 length equals 13 residues. From germline, CDR1 is ENHRY and CDR2 SYGVKD. The CDR3 loop is CAVSGGADQPQHF. The CDR3 nucleotides read TGTGCCGTTAGCGGGGGGGCCGATCAGCCCCAGCATTTT.

The rearrangement joins TRBV15 to TRBJ1-4; TRBD1 matches 9 bases. CDR1 and CDR2 (germline): LNHNV, YYDKDF (reference sequence). The CDR3 runs 18 residues. Trimming at V came to 5 bases and at J to 6 bases, leaving 16 bases not matched to a gene. The CDR3 sequence: CATSPRQGEGVGYEKLFF. DNA for the CDR3: TGTGCCACCAGCCCCCGACAGGGGGAGGGGGTCGGGTATGAAAAACTGTTTTTT.

The gene calls are TRBV5-1 and TRBJ1-2; no clear D. The CDR3 has 15 residues. Germline assignment: CDR1 SGHRS and CDR2 YFSETQ. V was cut by 4 bases and J by 0 bases, with 13 bases left in between. CDR3 in amino acids: CASSASQKTNYGYTF. The CDR3 coding sequence is TGCGCCAGCAGCGCCAGTCAGAAAACTAACTATGGCTACACCTTC.

The chain is built from TRBV9 and TRBJ1-5; D might be TRBD1 (6 bases). The CDR3 consists of 14 residues. CDR1 is SGDLS, CDR2 YYNGEE, per germline. V was pared by 5 bases and J by 11 bases, with 20 bases between. The CDR3 DNA follows: TGTGCCAGCAGTCAGGGGCCTTCCCAGTCAGCCCAGCATTTT. Its translation is CASSQGPSQSAQHF.

The genes are TRBV9 and TRBJ1-3; no definite D call. V was trimmed by 1 base and J by 2 bases, leaving 13 bases between them. The CDR3 contains 16 residues. Germline CDR1 is SGDLS and CDR2 is YYNGEE. CDR3 nucleotides: TGTGCCAGCAGCGTACTCCCGCCGGGGACTGGAAACACCATATATTTT. Amino acid sequence: CASSVLPPGTGNTIYF.

This clone was picked up one time. The chain recombines TRBV27 with TRBJ2-7; D might be TRBD2 (5 bases). The CDR3 is made up of 20 amino acids. V was shortened by 3 bases and J by 2 bases, with 29 bases between the two germline ends. Germline V gene data show CDR1 as MNHEY and CDR2 as SMNVEV (reference sequence). As DNA, the CDR3 is TGTGCCAGCAGTTTCAGATTGGGAGAATCAGACTCCCCGGGCCCCTACGAGCAGTACTTC. Protein sequence: CASSFRLGESDSPGPYEQYF.

This clone showed up just once. Here the CDR3 DNA reads TGCGCCAGCAGCCAAGTGGGCGGGGAGCAGTACTTC. This encodes CASSQVGGEQYF. The V call is TRBV4-1, the J call TRBJ2-7, with D tentatively TRBD2 (5 bases). V was clipped by 1 base and J by 7 bases, with 8 bases between them. Germline CDR1 MGHRA, CDR2 YSYEKL. This CDR3 is 12 amino acids long.

This chain links TRBV28 with TRBJ2-7; D remains unclear. The CDR3 runs to 13 residues. Germline V gives CDR1 MDHEN, CDR2 SYDVKM. V shed 3 bases and J shed 3 bases, with 9 bases lying between them. As DNA, the CDR3 is TGTGCCAGCAGTTTGGGCAGCTACTACGAGCAGTACTTC. Its translation: CASSLGSYYEQYF.

The chain employs TRBV27 and TRBJ2-7; D is uncertain. Germline values: CDR1 MNHEY, CDR2 SMNVEV (reference sequence). V was trimmed by 5 bases and J by 4 bases, leaving 6 bases between them. The CDR3 spans 11 residues. The CDR3 sequence: CASSPGYEQYF. The CDR3 coding sequence is TGTGCCAGCAGTCCAGGATACGAGCAGTACTTC.

The J gene is TRBJ2-7, the V gene TRBV27, with TRBD2 identical over 14 bases. Looked up from germline, CDR1 is MNHEY and CDR2 is SMNVEV (reference sequence). The CDR3 extends over 18 amino acids. With 4 bases clipped from V and 1 base from J, the junction kept 9 bases outside the gene matches. The CDR3 DNA follows: TGTGCCAGCAGTTCCCCCGGGACTAGCGGGAGTCCTTCCTACGAGCAGTACTTC. Its translation is CASSSPGTSGSPSYEQYF.

In its sample, this clone was seen a few times. CDR3 in DNA: TGTGCCAGCAGCTTGGGAGGGGGCTTCTACAATGAGCAGTTCTTC. It encodes CASSLGGGFYNEQFF. The chain carries TRBV5-6 and TRBJ2-1, with 7 bases matching TRBD1. CDR1 and CDR2 (germline): SGHDT, YYEEEE. This CDR3 has 15 amino acids. V was clipped by 0 bases and J by 3 bases; unmatched bases: 3.

The genes are TRBV2 and TRBJ1-5; maybe TRBD1 (6 bases). The germline V gene has CDR1 SNHLY and CDR2 FYNNEI. Trimming pared 5 bases from V and 1 base from J, leaving 12 bases between. The CDR3 length is 15 residues. CDR3 amino acids: CASSRQRGSNQPQHF. In DNA, the CDR3 is TGTGCCAGCAGTCGGCAAAGGGGGAGCAATCAGCCCCAGCATTTT.

The J gene is TRBJ2-7, the V gene TRBV7-9, with D tentatively TRBD2 (6 bases). The CDR3 is 13 residues long. V shed 5 bases and J shed 5 bases, with 13 bases lying between them. Germline V gene lookup returns CDR1 SEHNR and CDR2 FQNEAQ (reference sequence). CDR3 in amino acids: CASSGGAGDEQYF. CDR3 DNA: TGTGCCAGCAGCGGAGGGGCCGGGGACGAGCAGTACTTC.

The chain carries TRBV28 and TRBJ1-5; D is ambiguous. Germline CDR1 and CDR2: MDHEN and SYDVKM. The CDR3 is made up of 12 amino acids. V dropped 6 bases and J dropped 10 bases, with 13 bases sitting between them. DNA of the CDR3: TGTGCCAGCAGCGAAAAGTTAGTACCCCAGCATTTT. Its protein is CASSEKLVPQHF.

V and J are TRBV11-2 and TRBJ2-7; 9 bases align to TRBD1. The V and J ends lost 1 base and 5 bases, in that order; junction bases with no gene match: 6. The CDR3 loop spans 15 amino acids. Germline values: CDR1 SGHAT, CDR2 FQNNGV. The chain's CDR3 is CASSLATGGLNEQYF. The CDR3 nucleotides read TGTGCCAGCAGCTTAGCGACAGGGGGGTTGAACGAGCAGTACTTC.

The rearrangement links TRBV28 to TRBJ2-2, with 10 nucleotides matching TRBD1. Trimming cost V 7 bases and J 5 bases; bases outside gene matches: 4. This CDR3 has 14 amino acids. CDR1 and CDR2 from the germline V gene are MDHEN and SYDVKM. The DNA of the CDR3 is TGTGCCAGCACAGGACAGGGGGTAACCGGGGAGCTGTTTTTT. It specifies CASTGQGVTGELFF.

The chain links TRBV6-5 to TRBJ2-7; 7 nucleotides line up with TRBD2. The CDR3 covers 15 residues. In germline, CDR1 is MNHEY, CDR2 SVGAGI. V was pared by 1 base and J by 2 bases, with 5 bases of the junction left unmatched. The CDR3: CASSYLVAGAYEQYF. As DNA, the CDR3 is TGTGCCAGCAGTTACTTAGTAGCGGGTGCCTACGAGCAGTACTTC.

This chain uses TRBV30 with TRBJ1-1; D possibly corresponds to TRBD1 (6 bases). This CDR3 has 13 amino acids. The V gene lost 8 bases and the J gene lost 4 bases, with 17 bases spanning the gap. The V gene's germline CDR1 is GTSNPN and CDR2 SVGIG (reference sequence). The CDR3 sequence is CAGLQGEFTEAFF. CDR3 nucleotides: TGTGCCGGTTTACAGGGAGAGTTCACTGAAGCTTTCTTT.

The chain links TRBV9 to TRBJ1-1, with 8 bases lining up with TRBD1. The CDR3 sequence is 13 residues long. CDR1 and CDR2 from the germline V gene are SGDLS and YYNGEE. V gave up 4 bases and J gave up 11 bases; unmatched junction bases: 10. The CDR3 here is CASSPQRTGRAFF. The CDR3 DNA is TGTGCCAGCAGCCCCCAAAGGACAGGGAGGGCTTTCTTT.

The chain employs TRBV9 and TRBJ2-7, with TRBD2 matching 8 bases. CDR1 and CDR2 (germline): SGDLS, YYNGEE. The V segment lost 4 bases and the J segment 3 bases; nucleotides outside the gene matches: 9. The CDR3 sequence is 15 residues long. CDR3 sequence (DNA): TGTGCCAGCAGCCCGTCGGGGGGGGGAAACTACGAGCAGTACTTC. Translation gives CASSPSGGGNYEQYF.

J is TRBJ2-5 and V is TRBV7-3; 9 nucleotides align to TRBD2. Losses at the gene ends were 6 bases for V and 2 bases for J; bases not matched to a gene: 7. The CDR3 sequence is 15 residues long. The germline V gene has CDR1 SGHTA and CDR2 FQGTGA. The DNA of the CDR3 is TGTGCCAGCAGTCTGCGGGGGGGCTTACAAGAGACCCAGTACTTC. As protein: CASSLRGGLQETQYF. Combining the CDR3 with reference TRBV7-3 and TRBJ2-5 gives the whole variable domain GAGVSQTPSNKVTEKGKYVELRCDPISGHTALYWYRQSLGQGPEFLIYFQGTGAADDSGLPNDRFFAVRPEGSVSTLKIQRTERGDSAVYLCASSLRGGLQETQYFGPGTRLLVL.